This record concerns one TCR beta chain sequence. This specimen belongs to a study of blood T cell repertoires in COVID-19. V lost 0 bases and J 1 base, leaving 5 bases between the germline ends. Looked up from germline, CDR1 is SGHRS and CDR2 is YFSETQ. CDR3 length: 13 residues. Assay: immunoSEQ multiplex PCR; the TCRdb copy retains only in-frame clones and omits some. The table records fewer than 90,000 clones, approximately 88% of them present only once. The chain couples TRBV5-1 to TRBJ2-7; unclear D gene. The sample consisted of peripheral blood. The receptor was derived from a man in his sixties with acute or convalescent COVID-19. Here the CDR3 DNA reads TGCGCCAGCAGCTTGGCTGTTTCCTACGAGCAGTACTTC. This encodes CASSLAVSYEQYF.